Shown below are 26 T cell receptor beta chains from a single sample sequenced in a study of blood T cell repertoires in COVID-19. Sequencing was performed with immunoSEQ multiplex PCR; in TCRdb, only in-frame clones are kept and a portion is missing. The sample carries about 150,000 clones, roughly nine tenths recorded once. Sequencing was done on a sample of peripheral blood. Receptor source: a human donor in a cohort sampled during active COVID-19.

This chain joins TRBV27 and TRBJ2-7; D remains unclear. The V end was cut by 5 bases, the J end by 5 bases, with 16 bases between. The CDR3 runs 14 residues. CDR1 is MNHEY and CDR2 is SMNVEV in the germline V gene (reference sequence). The DNA of the CDR3 is TGTGCCAGCAGTCCTTACACGGGTAGTAACGAGCAGTACTTC. Translation gives CASSPYTGSNEQYF.

This clone was counted between two and nine times. V usage is TRBV7-9 and J usage is TRBJ1-5; TRBD1 is a possible D gene (6 bases). V dropped 4 bases and J dropped 2 bases, with 12 bases sitting between them. This CDR3 is built from 15 residues. Germline values: CDR1 SEHNR, CDR2 FQNEAQ (reference sequence). CDR3 in DNA: TGTGCCAGCAGCTCCTCCAGGGGTGGCAATCAGCCCCAGCATTTT. Translation: CASSSSRGGNQPQHF. The complete variable domain, with remaining parts taken from reference TRBV7-9 and TRBJ1-5, reads DTGVSQNPRHKITKRGQNVTFRCDPISEHNRLYWYRQTLGQGPEFLTYFQNEAQLEKSRLLSDRFSAERPKGSFSTLEIQRTEQGDSAMYLCASSSSRGGNQPQHFGDGTRLSIL.

This rearrangement joins TRBV30 to TRBJ1-2, with a weak D call TRBD1 (6 bases). From germline, CDR1 is GTSNPN and CDR2 SVGIG (reference sequence). The CDR3 runs 12 residues. Between the trimmed V and J ends, which lost 7 bases and 7 bases, there was a span of 16 bases. This CDR3 is CASQHLGGGYTF. CDR3 nucleotide sequence: TGTGCCTCGCAGCATCTAGGGGGTGGCTACACCTTC.

The chain joins TRBV9 to TRBJ2-7; 8 bases agree with TRBD2. There are 14 residues in the CDR3. Trimming took 3 bases from V and 4 from J; bases not matched to a gene: 6. Germline V gives CDR1 SGDLS, CDR2 YYNGEE. The CDR3 protein is CASSAGGASYEQYF. Written as DNA, the CDR3 is TGTGCCAGCAGCGCGGGGGGGGCTTCATACGAGCAGTACTTC.

The chain employs TRBV3-1 (or the pseudogene TRBV3-2) and TRBJ2-1; 15 positions agree with TRBD2. The CDR3 has 16 residues. With V trimmed by 2 bases and J by 7 bases, 3 bases remained unmatched. Germline CDR1 reads LGHDT; CDR2 reads YNNKEL (reference sequence). CDR3: CASSQPGTSGRNEQFF. CDR3 nucleotide sequence: TGTGCCAGCAGCCAACCCGGGACTAGCGGGAGGAATGAGCAGTTCTTC.

The chain has TRBV14 and TRBJ2-1; TRBD2 agrees at 8 bases. The CDR3 length is 14 residues. Germline assignment: CDR1 SGHDN and CDR2 FVKESK. Losses at the gene ends were 3 bases for V and 5 bases for J; bases not matched to a gene: 3. The CDR3 sequence: CASSHGLAHNEQFF. The CDR3, as DNA: TGTGCCAGCAGCCATGGACTAGCACACAATGAGCAGTTCTTC.

The chain joins TRBV28 to TRBJ1-5, with D unclear. In germline, CDR1 is MDHEN, CDR2 SYDVKM. With 1 base removed from V and 6 bases from J, the gap between germline ends came to 4 bases. This CDR3 is built from 12 residues. The CDR3 here is CASSLSSQPQHF. The DNA of the CDR3 is TGTGCCAGCAGTTTATCGTCTCAGCCCCAGCATTTT.

This clone has only a few counts. Here the CDR3 DNA reads TGTGCCAGCAGCTTTAGCGGGGGGGCCGATGAGCAGTTCTTC. This codes for CASSFSGGADEQFF. The V and J genes are TRBV11-2 and TRBJ2-1, with 11 positions matching TRBD2. V was pared by 3 bases and J by 8 bases, with 3 bases of the junction left unmatched. The CDR3 runs 14 residues. From germline, CDR1 is SGHAT and CDR2 FQNNGV.

V is TRBV9 and J is TRBJ1-2; a weak D match, TRBD1 (6 bases). There are 15 residues in the CDR3. Germline V gene sequence: CDR1 SGDLS, CDR2 YYNGEE. Trimming removed 3 bases from V and 2 bases from J, with 14 bases in between. The CDR3 nucleotides read TGTGCCAGCAGCGCAGAGGACAGCGCCAACTATGGCTACACCTTC. Its translation is CASSAEDSANYGYTF.

J is TRBJ1-2 and V is TRBV30, with D possibly being TRBD1 (6 bases). The germline gives CDR1 GTSNPN, CDR2 SVGIG (reference sequence). V gave up 2 bases and J gave up 8 bases, with 18 bases separating them. This CDR3 has 14 residues. For the CDR3, the DNA is TGTGCCTGGAGTTCCCGGACAGTCGGTGCCGGCTACACCTTC. This encodes CAWSSRTVGAGYTF.

J is TRBJ2-1 and V is TRBV19, with 10 bases fitting TRBD2. CDR1 and CDR2 from the germline V gene are LNHDA and SQIVND (reference sequence). V shed 4 bases and J 1 base; nucleotides not matched to a gene: 13. The CDR3 sequence is 19 residues long. DNA for the CDR3: TGTGCCAGTAGTAAGGCTAGCGGGGGTGCGGGCGAGTCCTACAATGAGCAGTTCTTC. Its translation is CASSKASGGAGESYNEQFF.

The chain links TRBV9 to TRBJ2-1, with 15 bases that match TRBD2. CDR3 size: 16 residues. With 3 bases clipped from V and 9 bases from J, the junction kept 7 bases outside the gene matches. From germline, CDR1 is SGDLS and CDR2 YYNGEE. The CDR3 here is CASSAGLAGGVTEQFF. For the CDR3, the DNA is TGTGCCAGCAGCGCGGGACTAGCGGGGGGAGTAACTGAGCAGTTCTTC.

As concerns this clone: The sample has other DNA sequences that encode this CDR3 too. The chain joins TRBV3-1 (or the pseudogene TRBV3-2) to TRBJ1-1, with no clear D. Germline V lookup: CDR1 LGHDT, CDR2 YNNKEL (reference sequence). CDR3 length: 13 residues. V was pared by 1 base and J by 1 base, with 4 bases between. Here the CDR3 reads CASSQAGNTEAFF. Here the CDR3 DNA reads TGTGCCAGCAGCCAAGCCGGGAACACTGAAGCTTTCTTT.

The genes are TRBV19 and TRBJ2-5; 7 bases are a match to TRBD1. J was trimmed by 3 bases and V by 4 bases; bases with no gene match: 8. CDR3 length equals 15 residues. The V gene's germline CDR1 is LNHDA and CDR2 SQIVND (reference sequence). The DNA for the CDR3 is TGTGCCAGTAGTAGACAGGGCTTGGGGAAAGAGACCCAGTACTTC. Amino acid sequence: CASSRQGLGKETQYF. The full variable domain, rest sourced from reference TRBV19 and TRBJ2-5, is DGGITQSPKYLFRKEGQNVTLSCEQNLNHDAMYWYRQDPGQGLRLIYYSQIVNDFQKGDIAEGYSVSREKKESFPLTVTSAQKNPTAFYLCASSRQGLGKETQYFGPGTRLLVL.

The sample holds one count of this clone. The chain recombines TRBV27 with TRBJ2-7; 10 bases are shared with TRBD2. The CDR3 is made up of 13 amino acids. In germline, CDR1 is MNHEY, CDR2 SMNVEV (reference sequence). V was clipped by 7 bases and J by 5 bases; unmatched bases: 5. The CDR3 nucleotides are TGTGCCAGCATGGAGCGGGGGGGCCACGAGCAGTACTTC. Translation: CASMERGGHEQYF.

V is TRBV28 and J is TRBJ2-1, with TRBD1 as a possible D gene (6 bases). Germline values: CDR1 MDHEN, CDR2 SYDVKM. V was clipped by 6 bases and J by 5 bases, with 23 bases between them. This CDR3 comprises 17 residues. Written as DNA, the CDR3 is TGTGCCAGCAGCACAACTTACAGGGCCTGGTCCAACAATGAGCAGTTCTTC. Translating it yields CASSTTYRAWSNNEQFF.

There are a few counts of this clone. The chain employs TRBV29-1 and TRBJ2-3; 8 bases are a match to TRBD2. This CDR3 contains 18 residues. Germline assignment: CDR1 SQVTM and CDR2 ANQGSEA. The junction had 20 bases not matched to a gene; V was cut back by 7 bases and J by 2 bases. Here the CDR3 DNA reads TGCAGCGGTGCGGGGGGCACTGATGCGGGGGGTCCCACAGATACGCAGTATTTT. Translation: CSGAGGTDAGGPTDTQYF.

About this clone: The same CDR3 can be traced to other DNA sequences in this sample. The chain combines TRBV3-1 (or the pseudogene TRBV3-2) with TRBJ2-7; 9 nucleotides align to TRBD1. The CDR3 has 14 amino acids. V gave up 4 bases and J gave up 1 base; unmatched junction bases: 2. Germline lookup yields CDR1 LGHDT and CDR2 YNNKEL (reference sequence). The CDR3: CASSPGTGSYEQYF. The CDR3 coding sequence is TGTGCCAGCAGCCCCGGGACAGGGTCCTACGAGCAGTACTTC.

This rearrangement joins TRBV9 to TRBJ1-1; D unresolved. The CDR3 is made up of 13 amino acids. Germline-derived CDR1 and CDR2 are SGDLS and YYNGEE. Deletions cut 3 bases from V and 9 bases from J, with 15 bases between. The CDR3 region is CASSGGGQTKAFF. CDR3 nucleotide sequence: TGTGCCAGCAGCGGGGGAGGTCAGACAAAAGCTTTCTTT.

A remark on this clone: The same CDR3 arises from other DNA sequences in this sample as well. The J gene is TRBJ2-5, the V gene TRBV5-8; TRBD1 agrees at 9 bases. The CDR3 runs 14 residues. CDR1 is SGHTS and CDR2 is YDEGEE in the germline V gene. The J segment lost 1 base and the V segment lost 4 bases, leaving 2 bases of the junction unmatched. CDR3 protein: CASSPGQGQETQYF. The CDR3, as DNA: TGTGCCAGCAGCCCGGGACAGGGCCAAGAGACCCAGTACTTC.

This chain links TRBV28 with TRBJ2-7; TRBD2 matches 9 bases. Germline V CDR1 and CDR2: MDHEN, SYDVKM. With 6 bases clipped from V and 3 bases from J, the junction kept 12 bases outside the gene matches. The CDR3 runs to 16 residues. The CDR3 region is CASSPSTGTSFYEQYF. The CDR3 DNA reads as TGTGCCAGCAGCCCATCAACCGGGACTAGCTTCTACGAGCAGTACTTC. The full variable domain, its missing parts supplied by reference TRBV28 and TRBJ2-7, is DVKVTQSSRYLVKRTGEKVFLECVQDMDHENMFWYRQDPGLGLRLIYFSYDVKMKEKGDIPEGYSVSREKKERFSLILESASTNQTSMYLCASSPSTGTSFYEQYFGPGTRLTVT.

This clone was observed a few times. This sequence joins TRBV4-3 and TRBJ2-1; 10 nucleotides agree with TRBD2. The CDR3 runs to 16 residues. Germline values: CDR1 LGHNA, CDR2 YSLEER. With 1 base clipped from V and 5 bases from J, the junction kept 5 bases outside the gene matches. CDR3 in DNA: TGCGCCAGCAGCCAAGGAATAGCGGGGGGTCACAATGAGCAGTTCTTC. Residues: CASSQGIAGGHNEQFF.

This clone was counted between two and nine times. The chain joins TRBV19 to TRBJ2-5, with 7 positions matching TRBD1. This CDR3 has 14 amino acids. V shed 4 bases, J shed 3 bases, and the junction held 5 bases outside the gene matches. The germline V gene has CDR1 LNHDA and CDR2 SQIVND (reference sequence). CDR3 protein: CASSTSQGKETQYF. The CDR3 DNA follows: TGTGCCAGTAGTACATCACAGGGGAAAGAGACCCAGTACTTC.

The DNA for the CDR3 is TGTGCCAGCAGCGAGTCCCGGGACAGGGCCGAGCAGTACTTC. It yields the protein CASSESRDRAEQYF. This chain joins TRBV6-5 and TRBJ2-7; TRBD1 aligns across 9 bases. With 6 bases clipped from V and 6 bases from J, the junction kept 9 bases outside the gene matches. CDR3 size: 14 residues. Germline lookup yields CDR1 MNHEY and CDR2 SVGAGI.

This clone has a handful of counts. The chain couples TRBV3-1 (or the pseudogene TRBV3-2) to TRBJ2-7; perhaps TRBD2 as D (5 bases). Trimming removed 0 bases at V and 3 bases at J, with 15 bases between. Germline loops: CDR1 LGHDT, CDR2 YNNKEL (reference sequence). This CDR3 comprises 16 residues. CDR3 amino acids: CASSQDVEVMIYEQYF. In DNA form, the CDR3 reads TGTGCCAGCAGCCAAGATGTGGAGGTTATGATCTACGAGCAGTACTTC.

The chain carries TRBV5-6 and TRBJ1-2, with D possibly being TRBD1 (5 bases). This CDR3 is built from 13 residues. Between the trimmed V and J ends, which lost 4 bases and 4 bases, there was a span of 11 bases. Germline values: CDR1 SGHDT, CDR2 YYEEEE. The CDR3 nucleotides read TGTGCCAGCAGCGGCGGGGGGTTCTATGGCTACACCTTC. Amino acid sequence: CASSGGGFYGYTF.